These 30 T cell receptor beta chains were sequenced from one sample in a study of blood T cells in healthy people across ages. Primers used in a second PCR of roughly 6 to 12 cycles were a sample-barcoded 5' primer and a J-beta primer mix. TCRdb independently ran MiXCR on the 5' RACE reads; one entry per CDR3 protein. This sample yields hundreds of thousands of distinct CDR3 sequences, of which approximately 44% are seen a single time; roughly 19% belongs to the top ten. The sample comprised blood. Receptors originate from a man in his 60s in good health.

This clonotype was recorded many times. This chain joins TRBV19 and TRBJ1-2; D not certain. The V gene's germline CDR1 is LNHDA and CDR2 SQIVND (reference sequence). The CDR3 runs to 17 residues. V was pared by 0 bases and J by 5 bases, with 19 bases between. As DNA, the CDR3 is TGTGCCAGTAGTATAGACCTCCGTGTACGAGGAGGGTATGGCTACACCTTC. Translation gives CASSIDLRVRGGYGYTF.

The chain has TRBV20-1 and TRBJ2-7; TRBD2 matches at 12 bases. The assigned J gene may be wrong: the sequence end matches TRBJ2-5 better. Per the germline V gene, CDR1 is DFQATT and CDR2 is SNEGSKA (reference sequence). The CDR3 is made up of 18 amino acids. The CDR3 DNA sequence: TGCAGTGCTAGAGATTTGTTGGCTAGCGGGGGGGCCGCTAAGACCCAGTACTTC. Amino acid sequence: CSARDLLASGGAAKTQYF.

This clonotype was seen only a few times. The chain links TRBV20-1 to TRBJ2-1, with a weak D call TRBD1 (5 bases). The V gene's germline CDR1 is DFQATT and CDR2 SNEGSKA (reference sequence). Deletions cut 1 base from V and 4 bases from J, with 11 bases between. CDR3 size: 14 residues. The CDR3 is CSARGQTDYNEQFF. CDR3 coding DNA: TGCAGTGCTAGAGGACAGACCGATTACAATGAGCAGTTCTTC.

The chain joins TRBV20-1 to TRBJ2-4; D possibly corresponds to TRBD1 (6 bases). V gave up 6 bases and J gave up 0 bases, with 15 bases separating them. Germline-derived CDR1 and CDR2 are DFQATT and SNEGSKA (reference sequence). The CDR3 is 15 amino acids. The CDR3 DNA follows: TGCAGTGCGATACAGGGATCCCTAGCCAAAAACATTCAGTACTTC. Its protein product is CSAIQGSLAKNIQYF.

The chain uses TRBV28 and TRBJ1-2, with 10 bases matching TRBD1. The junction had 2 bases not matched to a gene; V was cut back by 6 bases and J by 4 bases. Germline CDR1 is MDHEN and CDR2 is SYDVKM. CDR3 length: 13 residues. CDR3 sequence reads: CASRTGGVYGYTF. The CDR3 DNA follows: TGTGCCAGCAGGACAGGGGGCGTCTATGGCTACACCTTC.

This chain connects TRBV10-3 to TRBJ2-1, with D perhaps matching TRBD2 (7 bases). The V gene's germline CDR1 is ENHRY and CDR2 SYGVKD. V gave up 6 bases and J gave up 7 bases, with 16 bases separating them. This CDR3 comprises 14 residues. CDR3 region: CAIRDSGGRNEQFF. CDR3 DNA: TGTGCCATCAGAGACTCGGGGGGCAGGAATGAGCAGTTCTTC.

This chain connects TRBV6-5 to TRBJ2-1; the D is unclear. The germline V gene encodes CDR1 MNHEY and CDR2 SVGAGI. The CDR3 has 16 residues. The V and J ends lost 0 bases and 4 bases respectively, with 13 bases between them. The chain's CDR3 is CASSYSSAGIYNEQFF. For the CDR3, the DNA is TGTGCCAGCAGTTACTCCTCGGCCGGCATTTACAATGAGCAGTTCTTC.

This clonotype was seen a few times. The chain employs TRBV5-1 and TRBJ2-5; a possible D gene is TRBD2 (5 bases). CDR1 and CDR2 from the germline V gene are SGHRS and YFSETQ. This CDR3 is 16 amino acids long. The germline V and J ends were trimmed by 4 bases and 3 bases, with 19 bases remaining between them. The CDR3 DNA follows: TGCGCCAGCAGCGGAGGAGTTTCGACAAACAAAGAGACCCAGTACTTC. This sequence encodes CASSGGVSTNKETQYF.

The genes are TRBV5-1 and TRBJ2-7; 11 bases agree with TRBD2. J lost 5 bases, V lost 0 bases, and 7 bases had no gene match. CDR1 is SGHRS, CDR2 YFSETQ, per germline. This CDR3 comprises 16 residues. The DNA for the CDR3 is TGCGCCAGCAGCTTGGTTAGCGGGGGGGCTAGCGACGAGCAGTACTTC. Amino acid sequence: CASSLVSGGASDEQYF. Supplemented by reference TRBV5-1 and TRBJ2-7, the full variable domain reads KAGVTQTPRYLIKTRGQQVTLSCSPISGHRSVSWYQQTPGQGLQFLFEYFSETQRNKGNFPGRFSGRQFSNSRSEMNVSTLELGDSALYLCASSLVSGGASDEQYFGPGTRLTVT.

This clonotype was seen a handful of times. CDR3 in DNA: TGTGCCAGCAGTTCGGGGGTCTCGGGATATGAAAAACTGTTTTTT. It specifies CASSSGVSGYEKLFF. V is TRBV6-2 or TRBV6-3 and J is TRBJ1-4; possible D gene TRBD1, 5 bases. Trimming took off 4 bases at V and 6 bases at J, with 15 bases between the two ends. CDR1 is MNHEY, CDR2 SVGEGT, per germline. This CDR3 spans 15 amino acids.

This clonotype has more than one count but fewer than ten. The rearrangement links TRBV19 to TRBJ2-7; D is possibly TRBD2 (5 bases). Germline V gives CDR1 LNHDA, CDR2 SQIVND (reference sequence). The CDR3 contains 13 residues. Trimming shortened V by 4 bases and J by 3 bases, and 10 bases separated the two germline ends. CDR3 nucleotides: TGTGCCAGTAGTAGCTCAGAGGGCTACGAGCAGTACTTC. Amino acids: CASSSSEGYEQYF.

This clonotype was counted only a few times. The rearrangement links TRBV5-1 to TRBJ2-7; 7 bases fit TRBD1. The tail of the sequence fits TRBJ2-5 better, so the J call may be wrong. This CDR3 has 13 amino acids. Germline V lookup: CDR1 SGHRS, CDR2 YFSETQ. The CDR3 here is CASSTTGSQTQYF. The CDR3 coding sequence is TGCGCCAGCAGCACGACAGGGTCGCAGACCCAGTACTTC.

This clonotype was observed at least ten times. The chain employs TRBV4-2 and TRBJ2-3, with TRBD2 matching 9 bases. V gave up 0 bases and J gave up 0 bases; unmatched junction bases: 1. The CDR3 extends over 16 amino acids. CDR1 is LGHNA, CDR2 YNFKEQ, per germline. The CDR3 here is CASSQELAGSTDTQYF. In nucleotides, the CDR3 is TGTGCCAGCAGCCAAGAACTAGCGGGTAGCACAGATACGCAGTATTTT.

Comments on this clonotype: An end of the junction does not agree with germline; a read error may underlie this. The V and J genes are TRBV7-6 and TRBJ2-7; 9 positions agree with TRBD1. CDR1 is SGHVS, CDR2 FNYEAQ, per germline. The CDR3 runs to 17 residues. Here the CDR3 DNA reads TGTGCCGGCAGCTTAGAAGCCCACGGGACAGGGTCTAGCGAGCAATACTTC. It codes for CAGSLEAHGTGSSEQYF.

This rearrangement joins TRBV2 to TRBJ2-1, with D possibly being TRBD2 (5 bases). CDR3 length equals 14 residues. V was cut by 4 bases and J by 2 bases, with 9 bases left in between. CDR1 and CDR2 (germline): SNHLY, FYNNEI. The CDR3 region has the DNA TGTGCCAGCAGTGGGGGAGTTACCTACAATGAGCAGTTCTTC. This encodes CASSGGVTYNEQFF.

The genes are TRBV7-2 and TRBJ2-7, with TRBD2 matching 8 bases. With the DNA end fitting TRBJ2-5 better, the J assignment may be wrong. Germline CDR1 and CDR2: SGHTA and FQGNSA. The CDR3 runs to 16 residues. The CDR3 bases are TGTGCCAGCAGCTTAGGCCCAGCGGGGGTGGGTGAGACCCAGTACTTC. Its protein product is CASSLGPAGVGETQYF.

The chain carries TRBV12-3 or TRBV12-4 and TRBJ1-1; D is unclear. The CDR3 is 12 amino acids. V lost 6 bases and J 4 bases, leaving 9 bases between the germline ends. CDR3 DNA: TGTGCCAGCAGCACATGGGTCACTGAAGCTTTCTTT. This gives the protein CASSTWVTEAFF.

In the case of this clonotype: This may stem from a read error, because a much larger clone lies one nucleotide away. The chain has TRBV7-2 and TRBJ2-5, with 10 bases lining up with TRBD2. V shed 8 bases, J shed 5 bases, and the junction held 17 bases outside the gene matches. The germline V gene has CDR1 SGHTA and CDR2 FQGNSA. The CDR3 is 17 residues long. The CDR3 loop is CASRTKAGGTLGETQYF. DNA for the CDR3: TGTGCCAGCCGCACCAAAGCGGGGGGGACTTTGGGGGAGACCCAGTACTTC.

This clonotype came up a few times. CDR3 nucleotides: TGCAGCGTCACGGGGTCTAGCGGGGACACAGATACGCAGTATTTT. Its translation is CSVTGSSGDTDTQYF. The rearrangement uses TRBV29-1 and TRBJ2-3; 9 nucleotides line up with TRBD2. This CDR3 is built from 15 residues. V lost 6 bases and J lost 2; bases outside the gene matches: 9. The germline V gene encodes CDR1 SQVTM and CDR2 ANQGSEA.

The chain joins TRBV7-9 to TRBJ1-1, with 7 bases identical to TRBD1. The CDR3 has 18 residues. Germline CDR1 and CDR2: SEHNR and FQNEAQ (reference sequence). Unmatched junction bases numbered 19, after V lost 8 bases and J lost 1 base. CDR3 nucleotide sequence: TGTGCCAGCTATCACGTTGGGGCGTGGACAGGACCGAACACTGAAGCTTTCTTT. Protein: CASYHVGAWTGPNTEAFF.

The chain links TRBV6-2 or TRBV6-3 to TRBJ2-1; the match to TRBD1 covers 7 bases. CDR3 length equals 15 residues. Trimming took 6 bases from V and 7 from J; bases not matched to a gene: 12. CDR1 and CDR2 from the germline V gene are MNHEY and SVGEGT. CDR3 region: CASRLLRGKLNEQFF. DNA of the CDR3: TGTGCCAGCAGACTACTCAGGGGGAAATTGAATGAGCAGTTCTTC.

The genes are TRBV10-3 and TRBJ2-5; D is unclear. Trimming removed 6 bases from V and 5 bases from J, with 16 bases in between. The germline CDR1 and CDR2 sequences are ENHRY and SYGVKD. The CDR3 spans 14 residues. The CDR3 sequence is CAIRLGLRDETQYF. The DNA for the CDR3 is TGTGCCATCAGGCTCGGGCTCCGTGACGAGACCCAGTACTTC.

This clonotype has just a few counts. The chain recombines TRBV27 with TRBJ2-7, with TRBD1 matching 8 bases. The CDR3 totals 15 residues. Germline assignment: CDR1 MNHEY and CDR2 SMNVEV (reference sequence). The V segment lost 5 bases and the J segment 3 bases; nucleotides outside the gene matches: 9. For the CDR3, the DNA is TGTGCCAGCAGTCCCCGACAGGGGCGTCTCTACGAGCAGTACTTC. Encoded protein: CASSPRQGRLYEQYF.

This chain uses TRBV18 with TRBJ2-4, with no clear D. The tail of the sequence fits TRBJ2-7 better, so the J call may be wrong. Germline V gene sequence: CDR1 KGHSH, CDR2 LQKENI. The CDR3 sequence is 12 residues long. The CDR3, as DNA: TGTGCCACCGGCAGCCTCACCTACGAGCAGTACTTC. This translates into CATGSLTYEQYF.

This chain connects TRBV7-9 to TRBJ1-4; possibly TRBD1 for D (5 bases). This CDR3 is built from 15 residues. V lost 3 bases to trimming and J lost 5 bases, with 13 bases between them. Germline lookup yields CDR1 SEHNR and CDR2 FQNEAQ (reference sequence). The CDR3 protein is CASSFPAGLNEKLFF. The CDR3 region has the DNA TGTGCCAGCAGCTTTCCGGCAGGGCTGAATGAAAAACTGTTTTTT.

This chain links TRBV7-9 with TRBJ2-6; no clear D. Germline CDR1 and CDR2: SEHNR and FQNEAQ (reference sequence). This CDR3 is 14 amino acids long. Trimming shortened V by 4 bases and J by 4 bases, and 8 bases separated the two germline ends. For the CDR3, the DNA is TGTGCCAGCAGCTCGGTGGAAGGGGCCAACGTCCTGACTTTC. Protein: CASSSVEGANVLTF. The variable domain in full, completed from reference TRBV7-9 and TRBJ2-6, reads DTGVSQNPRHKITKRGQNVTFRCDPISEHNRLYWYRQTLGQGPEFLTYFQNEAQLEKSRLLSDRFSAERPKGSFSTLEIQRTEQGDSAMYLCASSSVEGANVLTFGAGSRLTVL.

The V and J genes are TRBV5-1 and TRBJ2-1, with D perhaps TRBD1 or TRBD2 (5 bases each). Per the germline V gene, CDR1 is SGHRS and CDR2 is YFSETQ. The CDR3 totals 14 residues. V lost 6 bases, J lost 10 bases, and 20 bases lay in between. The CDR3: CASNYGSPGAEQFF. The CDR3 coding sequence is TGCGCCAGCAACTACGGTAGCCCCGGGGCGGAGCAGTTCTTC. Together with reference TRBV5-1 and TRBJ2-1, the CDR3 gives the full variable domain: KAGVTQTPRYLIKTRGQQVTLSCSPISGHRSVSWYQQTPGQGLQFLFEYFSETQRNKGNFPGRFSGRQFSNSRSEMNVSTLELGDSALYLCASNYGSPGAEQFFGPGTRLTVL.

This clonotype was observed a few times. V and J are TRBV6-2 or TRBV6-3 and TRBJ2-5; 7 bases align to TRBD1. This CDR3 is built from 16 residues. J gave up 3 bases and V 8 bases, and 15 bases lay outside the gene matches. The germline CDR1 and CDR2 sequences are MNHEY and SVGEGT. The CDR3 DNA is TGTGCCAGCGTCGCGATGGACAGGACTTCCGAAGAGACCCAGTACTTC. Translated, it gives CASVAMDRTSEETQYF.

The gene calls are TRBV20-1 and TRBJ2-7; D unclear. Gene TRBJ2-5 matches the end of the DNA better, so the J call may be wrong. The CDR3 covers 12 residues. Germline-derived CDR1 and CDR2 are DFQATT and SNEGSKA (reference sequence). The CDR3 region has the DNA TGCAGTGCTAGAGTAGGACCGGAGACCCAGTACTTC. Translation: CSARVGPETQYF.

This chain connects TRBV29-1 to TRBJ2-5, with D perhaps being TRBD1 or TRBD2 (6 bases each). The CDR3 is 15 amino acids. Trimming stripped 4 bases from V and 4 bases from J, with 19 bases between. Germline V gene sequence: CDR1 SQVTM, CDR2 ANQGSEA. This CDR3 is CSVADKGGWRETQYF. The CDR3, as DNA: TGCAGCGTTGCCGACAAGGGGGGCTGGAGAGAGACCCAGTACTTC.